This entry lists 26 T cell receptor beta chains sequenced from one sample in a study of follicular helper T cells after annual influenza vaccination. Time point noted: 2015-2016 season, 7 days after influenza vaccination. The repertoire was sequenced with immunoSEQ multiplex PCR; TCRdb's copy has only in-frame clones and lacks some. The sample has several thousand clones, approximately 80% seen once. Sequencing was performed on CXCR5+ CD38- circulating T follicular helper cells from blood, taken 7 days after influenza vaccination. As for subset: circulating Tfh, non-naive CD4+CXCR5+PD-1+ (ICOS+CD38+ or ICOS-CD38-). The receptors were gathered from an adult who received the influenza vaccine.

The chain has TRBV12-5 and TRBJ1-4; the D is unclear. This CDR3 has 11 amino acids. The germline V gene has CDR1 LGHNT and CDR2 FRNRAP. Trimming stripped 4 bases from V and 14 bases from J, with 11 bases between. CDR3 residues: CASGSAANLFF. In nucleotides, the CDR3 is TGTGCTAGTGGTTCCGCCGCAAATCTGTTTTTT.

This clone was counted a single time. The CDR3: CASRQNRAGYTF. The DNA for the CDR3 is TGTGCCAGCAGGCAGAACAGGGCTGGCTACACCTTC. This chain connects TRBV28 to TRBJ1-2, with D perhaps TRBD1 (6 bases). Trimming removed 6 bases from V and 7 bases from J, with 12 bases in between. This CDR3 contains 12 residues. Germline-derived CDR1 and CDR2 are MDHEN and SYDVKM.

This sequence joins TRBV5-1 and TRBJ2-3; 7 bases line up with TRBD2. Germline V CDR1 and CDR2: SGHRS, YFSETQ. V dropped 2 bases and J dropped 5; count of bases not matched to a gene: 5. The CDR3 consists of 14 residues. This chain's CDR3 is CASSFGASGDTQYF. The CDR3, as DNA: TGCGCCAGCAGCTTTGGGGCTAGCGGAGATACGCAGTATTTT.

The J gene is TRBJ2-5, the V gene TRBV7-8; 7 bases line up with TRBD2. The length of the CDR3 is 15 residues. Trimming removed 6 bases from V and 2 bases from J; junction bases left unmatched: 9. The V gene's germline CDR1 is SGHVS and CDR2 FQNEAQ. CDR3 in amino acids: CASRGRAVYQETQYF. CDR3 coding DNA: TGTGCCAGCAGGGGGAGGGCAGTTTATCAAGAGACCCAGTACTTC. The complete variable domain, with remaining parts taken from reference TRBV7-8 and TRBJ2-5, reads GAGVSQSPRYKVAKRGQDVALRCDPISGHVSLFWYQQALGQGPEFLTYFQNEAQLDKSGLPSDRFFAERPEGSVSTLKIQRTQQEDSAVYLCASRGRAVYQETQYFGPGTRLLVL.

This rearrangement joins TRBV11-2 to TRBJ1-1; D is unclear. The CDR3 length is 13 residues. The V gene's germline CDR1 is SGHAT and CDR2 FQNNGV. V lost 5 bases and J lost 1, with 8 bases in between. The CDR3 sequence: CASSGQPNTEAFF. In nucleotides, the CDR3 is TGTGCCAGCAGCGGGCAACCGAACACTGAAGCTTTCTTT.

This chain's CDR3 is CASSYPGTNTQYF. DNA of the CDR3: TGTGCCAGCAGTTATCCCGGGACAAATACGCAGTATTTT. J is TRBJ2-3 and V is TRBV6-5; weak D call: TRBD1 (6 bases). With 3 bases removed from V and 7 bases from J, the gap between germline ends came to 11 bases. Per germline, CDR1 MNHEY and CDR2 SVGAGI. This CDR3 comprises 13 residues.

The V gene is TRBV7-9, the J gene TRBJ2-5, with D perhaps assigned TRBD1 or TRBD2 (5 bases each). Per germline, CDR1 SEHNR and CDR2 FQNEAQ (reference sequence). V was pared by 2 bases and J by 7 bases, with 20 bases between. The CDR3 length is 16 residues. The chain's CDR3 is CASSLQFYSGRGTQYF. CDR3 nucleotides: TGTGCCAGCAGCTTACAATTCTATTCGGGAAGGGGGACCCAGTACTTC.

In this sample, this clone turned up once. The chain joins TRBV27 to TRBJ2-7; possible D gene TRBD2, 6 bases. The CDR3 sequence is 13 residues long. With 6 bases removed from V and 4 bases from J, the gap between germline ends came to 13 bases. The germline gives CDR1 MNHEY, CDR2 SMNVEV (reference sequence). The CDR3: CASRMGSGYEQYF. The CDR3 coding sequence is TGTGCCAGCAGAATGGGGAGCGGGTACGAGCAGTACTTC.

The CDR3: CASSLTGGGTEAFF. CDR3 bases: TGTGCCAGTAGTCTGACAGGGGGTGGCACTGAAGCTTTCTTT. The genes are TRBV19 and TRBJ1-1, with TRBD1 matching over 9 bases. J gave up 4 bases and V 5 bases, and 5 bases lay outside the gene matches. Germline-derived CDR1 and CDR2 are LNHDA and SQIVND (reference sequence). The length of the CDR3 is 14 residues.

The chain has TRBV29-1 and TRBJ1-3; D is undetermined. V was clipped by 2 bases and J by 5 bases, with 13 bases between them. The length of the CDR3 is 14 residues. Germline V gene lookup returns CDR1 SQVTM and CDR2 ANQGSEA. The CDR3 region is CSVEKGFNRNTIYF. The CDR3 nucleotides are TGCAGCGTTGAAAAAGGGTTTAATAGAAACACCATATATTTT.

The chain recombines TRBV11-3 with TRBJ2-1; 14 bases map to TRBD2. Germline CDR1 SGHNT, CDR2 YENEEA. The CDR3 contains 15 residues. J gave up 13 bases and V 4 bases, and 9 bases lay outside the gene matches. The CDR3 region has the DNA TGTGCCAGCAGCTCAGCGGGGACTAGCGGGAGTTATCAGTTCTTC. Encoded protein: CASSSAGTSGSYQFF.

V is TRBV11-1 and J is TRBJ1-3, with D hard to call. CDR3 size: 13 residues. The V gene lost 3 bases and the J gene lost 8 bases, with 11 bases spanning the gap. Germline lookup yields CDR1 SGHAT and CDR2 FQDESV (reference sequence). DNA of the CDR3: TGTGCCAGCAGCTTGGTCCGCGTGGACACCATATATTTT. Translating gives CASSLVRVDTIYF. The full variable domain, its missing parts supplied by reference TRBV11-1 and TRBJ1-3, is EAEVAQSPRYKITEKSQAVAFWCDPISGHATLYWYRQILGQGPELLVQFQDESVVDDSQLPKDRFSAERLKGVDSTLKIQPAELGDSAMYLCASSLVRVDTIYFGEGSWLTVV.

The chain has TRBV28 and TRBJ1-5; D perhaps matches TRBD1 (5 bases). V gave up 3 bases and J gave up 0 bases, with 9 bases separating them. Germline V gene data show CDR1 as MDHEN and CDR2 as SYDVKM. The length of the CDR3 is 15 residues. In DNA, the CDR3 is TGTGCCAGCAGTTTGAGGGGATATAGCAATCAGCCCCAGCATTTT. Protein product: CASSLRGYSNQPQHF.

This clone has more than one count but fewer than ten. The chain joins TRBV7-2 to TRBJ2-7, with TRBD2 identical over 7 bases. V lost 2 bases, J lost 7 bases, and 8 bases stayed unmatched. The CDR3 covers 14 residues. Germline values: CDR1 SGHTA, CDR2 FQGNSA. CDR3 sequence (DNA): TGTGCCAGCAGCTTACAATTGGGAGGGTTGGAGCAGTACTTC. Residues: CASSLQLGGLEQYF.

The genes are TRBV4-2 and TRBJ2-5; 9 bases are a match to TRBD2. Germline V CDR1 and CDR2: LGHNA, YNFKEQ. Trimming at V came to 4 bases and at J to 5 bases, leaving 8 bases not matched to a gene. The CDR3 is made up of 15 amino acids. The CDR3 sequence is CASSLGAGGEETQYF. The CDR3 region has the DNA TGTGCCAGCAGCCTAGGGGCGGGAGGGGAGGAGACCCAGTACTTC.

The chain is built from TRBV6-1 and TRBJ2-7, with 8 nucleotides matching TRBD2. The CDR3 is made up of 17 amino acids. V trimming: 2 bases; J trimming: 2 bases; junction bases outside the gene matches: 11. Looked up from germline, CDR1 is MNHNS and CDR2 is SASEGT. The CDR3: CASSERGGRGETYEQYF. CDR3 nucleotide sequence: TGTGCCAGCAGTGAACGGGGGGGGCGGGGGGAAACCTACGAGCAGTACTTC.

V gene TRBV5-1 combines with J gene TRBJ2-1, with TRBD2 as a possible D gene (5 bases). Trimming left V 0 bases short and J 9 bases short, with 13 bases between. The CDR3 covers 14 residues. Germline CDR1 is SGHRS and CDR2 is YFSETQ. The CDR3 loop reads CASSLEILGSEQFF. For the CDR3, the DNA is TGCGCCAGCAGCTTGGAAATTCTGGGGAGTGAGCAGTTCTTC.

This rearrangement joins TRBV18 to TRBJ2-5; 10 bases match TRBD2. The CDR3 length is 17 residues. J gave up 1 base and V 3 bases, and 8 bases lay outside the gene matches. Germline V gives CDR1 KGHSH, CDR2 LQKENI. The CDR3 DNA sequence: TGTGCCAGCTCACCGAGGATAAGCGGGGGGGGCCAAGAGACCCAGTACTTC. As protein: CASSPRISGGGQETQYF.

The V and J genes are TRBV11-3 and TRBJ2-2; 9 bases map to TRBD2. The CDR3 is 14 amino acids. Germline V lookup: CDR1 SGHNT, CDR2 YENEEA. The V and J ends lost 5 bases and 6 bases, in that order; junction bases with no gene match: 4. This CDR3 is CASSGGLAAGELFF. The CDR3 DNA reads as TGTGCCAGCAGCGGGGGACTAGCTGCCGGGGAGCTGTTTTTT.

The genes are TRBV9 and TRBJ2-3, with a possible D match to TRBD2 (5 bases). Germline values: CDR1 SGDLS, CDR2 YYNGEE. The CDR3 is 16 residues long. V was trimmed by 3 bases and J by 4 bases, leaving 18 bases between them. CDR3 nucleotide sequence: TGTGCCAGCAGCGCTAGCATGGGCTTACGGGCAGATACGCAGTATTTT. Translated: CASSASMGLRADTQYF.

This chain connects TRBV7-2 to TRBJ2-1; D is perhaps TRBD1 (6 bases). V lost 8 bases to trimming and J lost 8 bases, with 19 bases between them. The CDR3 contains 14 residues. Germline V gene sequence: CDR1 SGHTA, CDR2 FQGNSA. The chain's CDR3 is CASSRQANGDEQFF. Here the CDR3 DNA reads TGTGCCAGCTCCAGACAGGCGAATGGCGATGAGCAGTTCTTC. Looking up the rest from reference TRBV7-2 and TRBJ2-1 gives the full variable domain: GAGVSQSPSNKVTEKGKDVELRCDPISGHTALYWYRQSLGQGLEFLIYFQGNSAPDKSGLPSDRFSAERTGGSVSTLTIQRTQQEDSAVYLCASSRQANGDEQFFGPGTRLTVL.

The chain has TRBV18 and TRBJ2-5; TRBD1 is a possible D gene (5 bases). CDR1 and CDR2 from the germline V gene are KGHSH and LQKENI. The CDR3 consists of 13 residues. Trimming left V 3 bases short and J 1 base short, with 6 bases between. The CDR3 reads CASSPRAQETQYF. The CDR3 region has the DNA TGTGCCAGCTCACCCAGGGCCCAAGAGACCCAGTACTTC.

V and J are TRBV21-1 and TRBJ2-7; the table names TRBD1, a call not compared with the DNA. TRBV21-1 is described as a pseudogene. This CDR3 spans 15 amino acids. The CDR3 loop is CASSNGQVSPYEQYF. The CDR3 nucleotides are TGTGCCAGCAGCAACGGACAGGTGAGCCCCTACGAGCAGTACTTC.

This clone was seen a single time. This chain links TRBV19 with TRBJ1-3; tentatively, D is TRBD1 (5 bases). CDR1 LNHDA and CDR2 SQIVND come from the germline V gene (reference sequence). V lost 8 bases to trimming and J lost 1 base, with 18 bases between them. The CDR3 is made up of 16 amino acids. CDR3 protein: CASLARQGISGNTIYF. For the CDR3, the DNA is TGTGCCAGTCTGGCGAGGCAGGGTATTTCTGGAAACACCATATATTTT.

J is TRBJ2-7 and V is TRBV7-2; D is ambiguous. This CDR3 has 14 residues. Germline V gives CDR1 SGHTA, CDR2 FQGNSA. Trimming took off 3 bases at V and 2 bases at J, with 11 bases between the two ends. The DNA of the CDR3 is TGTGCCAGCAGCTTCGGTATCCGAACCTACGAGCAGTACTTC. This sequence encodes CASSFGIRTYEQYF.

V gene TRBV15 combines with J gene TRBJ2-5; D is undetermined. The V end was cut by 0 bases, the J end by 5 bases, with 10 bases between. This CDR3 has 14 amino acids. Germline V lookup: CDR1 LNHNV, CDR2 YYDKDF (reference sequence). The CDR3: CATSRDSGRETQYF. In DNA form, the CDR3 reads TGTGCCACCAGCAGAGATAGTGGTCGGGAGACCCAGTACTTC.